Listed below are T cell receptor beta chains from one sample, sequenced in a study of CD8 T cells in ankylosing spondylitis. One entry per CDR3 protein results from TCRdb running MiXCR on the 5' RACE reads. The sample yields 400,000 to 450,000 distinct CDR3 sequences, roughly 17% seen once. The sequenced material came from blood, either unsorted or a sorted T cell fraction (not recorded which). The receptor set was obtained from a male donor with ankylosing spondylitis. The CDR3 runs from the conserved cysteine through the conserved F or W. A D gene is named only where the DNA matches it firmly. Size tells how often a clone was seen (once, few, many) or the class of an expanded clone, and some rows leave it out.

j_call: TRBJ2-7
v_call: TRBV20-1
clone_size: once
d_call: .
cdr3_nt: TGCAGTGCTAGCCAGGGGCCCCGATCCTACGAGCAGTACTTC
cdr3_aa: CSASQGPRSYEQYF

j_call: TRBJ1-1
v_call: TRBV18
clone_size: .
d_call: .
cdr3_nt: TGTGCCAGCTCACCCTCAGGGTCTACTGAAGCTTTCTTT
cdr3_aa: CASSPSGSTEAFF

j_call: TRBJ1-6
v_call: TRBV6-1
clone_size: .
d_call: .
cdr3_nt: TGTGCCAGCAGTGAAATTTCAGGGACTAAGTCACCCCTCCACTTT
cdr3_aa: CASSEISGTKSPLHF

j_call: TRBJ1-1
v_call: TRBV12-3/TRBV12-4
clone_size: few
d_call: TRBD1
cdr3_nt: TGTGCCAGCATTTCCTTTCAATCCGGGACAGGGGGCTTGATCACTGAAGCTTTCTTT
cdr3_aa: CASISFQSGTGGLITEAFF

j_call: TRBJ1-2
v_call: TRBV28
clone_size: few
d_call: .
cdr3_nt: TGTGCCAGCAAATTCCCCTCCCCGACACCTACTAACTATGGCTACACCTTC
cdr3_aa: CASKFPSPTPTNYGYTF

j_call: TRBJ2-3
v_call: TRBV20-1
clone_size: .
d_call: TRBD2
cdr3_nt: TGCAGTGCTAATCGGGAGGGCCAAGGTACGCAGTATTTT
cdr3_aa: CSANREGQGTQYF

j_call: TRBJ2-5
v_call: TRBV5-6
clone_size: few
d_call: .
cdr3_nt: TGTGCCAGCAGCTTGCCAGGGGCGGAGACCCAGTACTTC
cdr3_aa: CASSLPGAETQYF

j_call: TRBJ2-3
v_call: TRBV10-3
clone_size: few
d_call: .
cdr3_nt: TGTGCCATTCGACCGAGCTCTAGCACAGATACGCAGTATTTT
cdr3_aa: CAIRPSSSTDTQYF

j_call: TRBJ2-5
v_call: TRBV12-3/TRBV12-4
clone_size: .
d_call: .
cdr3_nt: TGTGCCAGCACCAAGAGTGAGCCAAAAGAGACCCAGTACTTC
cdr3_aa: CASTKSEPKETQYF

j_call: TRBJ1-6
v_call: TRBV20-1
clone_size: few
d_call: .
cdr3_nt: TGCAGTGCTAGAGTTCGGGGTACTATAATTCGACCCCTCCACTTT
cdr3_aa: CSARVRGTIIRPLHF

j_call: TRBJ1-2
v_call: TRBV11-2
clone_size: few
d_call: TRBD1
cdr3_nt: TGTGCCAGCAGCCTCAGTGACGGGACAGGGGGTGGCTACACCTTC
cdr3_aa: CASSLSDGTGGGYTF

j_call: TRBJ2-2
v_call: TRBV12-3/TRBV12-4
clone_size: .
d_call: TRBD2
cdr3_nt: TGTGCCAGCAGTTTGGCTCCACCGGGGGGGGCGAACACCGGGGAGCTGTTTTTT
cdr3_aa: CASSLAPPGGANTGELFF

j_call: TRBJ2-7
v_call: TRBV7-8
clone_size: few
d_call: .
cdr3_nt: TGTGCCAGCAGCTCCCGGACTGTTGAGCAGTACTTC
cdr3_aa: CASSSRTVEQYF

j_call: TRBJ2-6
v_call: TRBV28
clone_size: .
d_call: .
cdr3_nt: TGTGCCAGCAGTGGCAGGGCCGGGGCCAACGTCCTGACTTTC
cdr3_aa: CASSGRAGANVLTF